One sample yielded the 5 T cell receptor beta chains listed below, sequenced in a study of CD8+CD57+ T cells in acquired aplastic anemia. Flow cytometry had shown expanded CD8+CD57+ cells in the patients chosen for sequencing. TCR beta VDJ and CDR3 profiles were obtained from a genomic DNA template. Each CDR3 protein gets one entry after TCRdb re-called the reads with MiXCR. The sample has 200,000 to 250,000 distinct CDR3 sequences, around 50% seen once; the top ten hold 20%. Sequenced material: sorted CD4+, CD8+, or CD8+CD57+ T cells (not recorded which) from PBMCs. The receptors were sampled from a human donor with aplastic anemia.

Turning to this clonotype: A junction end diverges from the germline sequence, so it may reflect a read error. This chain uses TRBV24-1 with TRBJ1-6; possibly TRBD1 for D (6 bases). CDR1 KGHDR and CDR2 SFDVKD come from the germline V gene. The CDR3 runs 17 residues. The CDR3 DNA reads TGTGCCAGCAGTTTGATCCACACACAGGGTGGGGATTCACCCCTCCACTTT. Protein sequence: CASSLIHTQGGDSPLHF.

As concerns this clonotype: One end of the junction varies from germline; a read error may be responsible. The chain links TRBV5-1 to TRBJ1-1; D possibly corresponds to TRBD1 (6 bases). CDR1 and CDR2 from the germline V gene are SGHRS and YFSETQ. There are 13 residues in the CDR3. The CDR3 loop reads CASSLTGRTEAFF. The CDR3 DNA reads as TGTGCCAGCAGCTTGACAGGAAGGACTGAAGCTTTCTTT.

Note on this clonotype: A read error may explain this, as a much larger clone is one base away. The chain uses TRBV5-1 and TRBJ2-1, with TRBD1 matching over 7 bases. Germline V gene data show CDR1 as SGHRS and CDR2 as YFSETQ. With 3 bases clipped from V and 5 bases from J, the junction kept 2 bases outside the gene matches. This CDR3 region has 13 residues. CDR3 sequence: CASSWGQHNEQFF. CDR3 in DNA: TGCGCCAGCAGCTGGGGACAGCACAATGAGCAGTTCTTC.

In the case of this clonotype: A much larger clone differs from this one at a single base, so this may be a read error. The rearrangement joins TRBV3-1 to TRBJ1-2; no definite D call. Germline CDR1 and CDR2: LGHDT and YNNKEL (reference sequence). The CDR3 has 13 amino acids. In DNA, the CDR3 is TGTGCCAGCGGCCAAGATCGAAACTATGGCTACACCTTC. This translates into CASGQDRNYGYTF.

On this clonotype itself: The missing conserved phenylalanine or tryptophan at the end of this CDR3 makes a read error likely. V usage is TRBV5-1 and J usage is TRBJ2-1, with D uncertain. Deletions cut 2 bases from V and 10 bases from J, with 16 bases between. CDR1 is SGHRS and CDR2 is YFSETQ in the germline V gene. This CDR3 is built from 14 residues. CDR3 nucleotides: TGCGCCAGCAGCTTTGGCGACGTCTCCTACGAGCAGTTCCTC. This translates into CASSFGDVSYEQFL.